This T cell receptor beta chain derives from a study of blood T cell repertoires in COVID-19. The method was immunoSEQ multiplex PCR; TCRdb's version includes in-frame clones alone and lacks a portion of them. Of 300,000 to 400,000 clones detected, around 90% appear once; the ten largest clones hold 3%. The receptor was isolated from a woman aged 25 to 39 with COVID-19, enrolled during active disease. The source material was peripheral blood.

The CDR3 spells CASSPGGEQYF. The CDR3 DNA sequence: TGTGCCAGCTCCCCCGGGGGCGAGCAGTACTTC. This sequence joins TRBV18 and TRBJ2-7, with D perhaps matching TRBD2 (6 bases). The V end lost 6 bases, the J end lost 6 bases, and 9 bases lay between the germline ends. CDR1 and CDR2 from the germline V gene are KGHSH and LQKENI. The CDR3 totals 11 residues.